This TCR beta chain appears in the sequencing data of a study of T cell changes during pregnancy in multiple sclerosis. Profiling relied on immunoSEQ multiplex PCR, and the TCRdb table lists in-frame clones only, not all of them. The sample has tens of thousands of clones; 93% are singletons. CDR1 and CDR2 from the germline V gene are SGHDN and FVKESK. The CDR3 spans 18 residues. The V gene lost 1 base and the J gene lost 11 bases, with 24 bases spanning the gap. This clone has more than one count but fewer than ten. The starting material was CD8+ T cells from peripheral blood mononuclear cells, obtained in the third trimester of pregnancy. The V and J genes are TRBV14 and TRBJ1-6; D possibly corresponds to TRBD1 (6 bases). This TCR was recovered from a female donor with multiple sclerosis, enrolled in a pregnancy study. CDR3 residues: CASSQGFRGEKIGPPLHF. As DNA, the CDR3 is TGTGCCAGCAGCCAAGGTTTCAGGGGCGAAAAGATTGGGCCACCCCTCCACTTT.